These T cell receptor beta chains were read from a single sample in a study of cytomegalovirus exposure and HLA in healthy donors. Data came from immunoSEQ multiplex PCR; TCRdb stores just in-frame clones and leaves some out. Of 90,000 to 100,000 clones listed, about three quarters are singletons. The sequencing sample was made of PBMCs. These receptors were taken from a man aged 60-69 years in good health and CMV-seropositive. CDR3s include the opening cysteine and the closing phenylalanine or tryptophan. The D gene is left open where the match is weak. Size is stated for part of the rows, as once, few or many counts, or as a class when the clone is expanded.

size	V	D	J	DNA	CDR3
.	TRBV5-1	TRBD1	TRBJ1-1	TGCGCCAGCAGCAGGACAGGTCGTGGTACTGAAGCTTTCTTT	CASSRTGRGTEAFF
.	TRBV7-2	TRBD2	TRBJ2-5	TGTGCCAGCAGCTTTACCCGGGGGGGCCGAGAGACCCAGTACTTC	CASSFTRGGRETQYF
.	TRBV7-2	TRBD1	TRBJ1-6	TGTGCCAGCAGCTTAGCGTGGAGGGGGCAAAGATCACCCCTCCACTTT	CASSLAWRGQRSPLHF
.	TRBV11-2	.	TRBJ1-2	TGTGCCAGCAGCTCCTCCTGGACAGCTAACTATGGCTACACCTTC	CASSSSWTANYGYTF
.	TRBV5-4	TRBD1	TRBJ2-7	TGTGCCAGCAGCCTACCGGGACAGGTTTACGAGCAGTACTTC	CASSLPGQVYEQYF
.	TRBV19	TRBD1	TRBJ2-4	TGTGCCAGTAGTATAGTAGGACAGGCCCTAGCCAAAAACATTCAGTACTTC	CASSIVGQALAKNIQYF
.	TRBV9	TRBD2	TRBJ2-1	TGTGCCAGCAGCGTAGGCCCAGCGGGGGGTAATGAGCAGTTCTTC	CASSVGPAGGNEQFF
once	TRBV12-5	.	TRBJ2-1	TGTGCTAGTGGTTTCTTGAGCTCCTACAATGAGCAGTTCTTC	CASGFLSSYNEQFF
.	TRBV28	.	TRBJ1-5	TGTGCCAGCAGAGTAAGAACTAATCAGCCCCAGCATTTT	CASRVRTNQPQHF
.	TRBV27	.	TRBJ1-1	TGTGCCAGCAGTTTATCATTCATTGCAGGGCTGAACACTGAAGCTTTCTTT	CASSLSFIAGLNTEAFF
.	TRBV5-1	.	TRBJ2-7	TGCGCCAGCAGCTTGGCCGACAGTCTGGGAGAGCAGTACTTC	CASSLADSLGEQYF
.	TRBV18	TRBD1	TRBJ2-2	TGTGCCAGCTCACCGGAGAACAGGGGGGACACCGGGGAGCTGTTTTTT	CASSPENRGDTGELFF
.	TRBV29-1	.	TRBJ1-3	TGCAGCGCTACAAAGGGAGGGTCTGGAAACACCATATATTTT	CSATKGGSGNTIYF
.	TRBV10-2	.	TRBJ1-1	TGCGCCAGCTACCCTCAGGGGTTTGGGAACACTGAAGCTTTCTTT	CASYPQGFGNTEAFF
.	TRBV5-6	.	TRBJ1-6	TGTGCCAGCAGCCCGATCGCGCGCAGGGGTTATAATTCACCCCTCCACTTT	CASSPIARRGYNSPLHF
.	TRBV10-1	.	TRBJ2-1	TGCGCCAGCAGTGACCGAGGAAATGAGCAGTTCTTC	CASSDRGNEQFF
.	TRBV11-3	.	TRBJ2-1	TGTGCCAGCAGTCAGGGGGGATCCTACAATGAGCAGTTCTTC	CASSQGGSYNEQFF
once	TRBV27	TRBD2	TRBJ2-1	TGTGCCAGCAGTCCCGCGGGGGTTCACTCCTACAATGAGCAGTTCTTC	CASSPAGVHSYNEQFF
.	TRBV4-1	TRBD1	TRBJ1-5	TGCGCCAGCAGCTCCCGTTTAGAACAGGGGGCTGGGCAGCCCCAGCATTTT	CASSSRLEQGAGQPQHF
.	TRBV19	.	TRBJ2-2	TGTGCCAGTAAGGCTGACAGGAGGAACACCGGGGAGCTGTTTTTT	CASKADRRNTGELFF
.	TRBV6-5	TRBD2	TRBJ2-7	TGTGCCAGCAGTTACGCGGCTAGCGGGACCTACGAGCAGTACTTC	CASSYAASGTYEQYF
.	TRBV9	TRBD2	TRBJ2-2	TGTGCCAGCAGCGGACTAGCGAGTAGGGCCGGGGAGCTGTTTTTT	CASSGLASRAGELFF
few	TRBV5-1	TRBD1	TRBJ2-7	TGCGCCAGCAGCTTGGGGGGGGGACAGGGGGCCCTTCAGCCGTACGAGCAGTACTTC	CASSLGGGQGALQPYEQYF
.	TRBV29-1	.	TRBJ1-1	TGCAGCGTCTTCACTATGAACACTGAAGCTTTCTTT	CSVFTMNTEAFF
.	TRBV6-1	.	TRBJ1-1	TGTGCCAGCAGTGAAAGAACATCCCGTGAAGCTTTCTTT	CASSERTSREAFF
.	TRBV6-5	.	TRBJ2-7	TGTGCCAGCAGATCGGCGGGGACGGCCTACGAGCAGTACTTC	CASRSAGTAYEQYF
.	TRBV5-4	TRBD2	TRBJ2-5	TGTGCCAGCAGCTCCACTAGCGGGGGGGCTTTAGAGACCCAGTACTTC	CASSSTSGGALETQYF
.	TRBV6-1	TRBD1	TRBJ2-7	TGTGCCAGCAGACAAGCACAGGGGCCCGCCTACGAGCAGTACTTC	CASRQAQGPAYEQYF
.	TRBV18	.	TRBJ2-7	TGTGCCAGCTCACCACCCGGTAGTCCCTACGAGCAGTACTTC	CASSPPGSPYEQYF
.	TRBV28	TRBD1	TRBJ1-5	TGTGCCAGCAGTTTAGGTCTAGCGGGACAGGGGAGCAATCAGCCCCAGCATTTT	CASSLGLAGQGSNQPQHF
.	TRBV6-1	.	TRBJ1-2	TGTGCCAGCAGTGAGACGGGGGTAAACTATGGCTACACCTTC	CASSETGVNYGYTF
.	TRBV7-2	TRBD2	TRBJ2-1	TGTGCCAGCAGCTTAGATGTTGCGGGCGGGGGGATAGATGAGCAGTTCTTC	CASSLDVAGGGIDEQFF
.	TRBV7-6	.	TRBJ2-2	TGTGCCAGCAGCCAGGATACCGGGGAGCTGTTTTTT	CASSQDTGELFF
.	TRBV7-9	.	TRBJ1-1	TGCGCCAGCAGCCAACACCCGACAGAGAACACTGAAGCTTTCTTT	CASSQHPTENTEAFF
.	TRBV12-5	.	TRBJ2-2	TGTGCTAGTGGTTTGGTAGAAGGGGCGAACACCGGGGAGCTGTTTTTT	CASGLVEGANTGELFF
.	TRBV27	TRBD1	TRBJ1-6	TGTGCCAGCAGTTTATCTTGGACAGGCTCCTATAATTCACCCCTCCACTTT	CASSLSWTGSYNSPLHF
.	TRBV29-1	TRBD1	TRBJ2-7	TGCAGCGTTCGGGGGACAGGTACCTCCTACGAGCAGTACTTC	CSVRGTGTSYEQYF
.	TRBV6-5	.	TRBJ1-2	TGTGCCAGCAGTTACGCGTTCGGGATTGCCTACACCTTC	CASSYAFGIAYTF
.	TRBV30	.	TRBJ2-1	TGTGCCTGGAGTGGGAGAGGGAATGAGCAGTTCTTC	CAWSGRGNEQFF
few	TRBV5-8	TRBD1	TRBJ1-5	TGTGCCAGCAGCTTGGAAGTTTGGACAGGAATCAATAGCAATCAGCCCCAGCATTTT	CASSLEVWTGINSNQPQHF
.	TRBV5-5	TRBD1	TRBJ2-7	TGTGCCAGCAAGGGGGACAGGGTCTCCCTTGGCGCCTACGAGCAGTACTTC	CASKGDRVSLGAYEQYF